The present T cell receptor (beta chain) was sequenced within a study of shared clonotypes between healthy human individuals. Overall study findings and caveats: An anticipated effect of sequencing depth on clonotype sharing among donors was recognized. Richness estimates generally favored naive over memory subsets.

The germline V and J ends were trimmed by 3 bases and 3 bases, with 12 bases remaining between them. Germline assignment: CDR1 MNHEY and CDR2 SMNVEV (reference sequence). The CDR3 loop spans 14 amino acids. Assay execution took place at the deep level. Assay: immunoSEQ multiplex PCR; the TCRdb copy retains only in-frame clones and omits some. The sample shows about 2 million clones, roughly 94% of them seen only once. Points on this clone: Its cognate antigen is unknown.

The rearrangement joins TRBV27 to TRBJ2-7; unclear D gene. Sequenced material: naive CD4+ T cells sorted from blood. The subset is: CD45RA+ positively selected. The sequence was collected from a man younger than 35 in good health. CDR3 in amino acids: CASSLKGSLYEQYF. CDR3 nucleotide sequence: TGTGCCAGCAGTTTGAAGGGTTCCCTCTACGAGCAGTACTTC.